This TCR beta chain was captured in a study of blood T cell repertoires in COVID-19. On the study more broadly: PBMCs, B-cell-depleted T cells, or T cells provided the cDNA or gDNA that made up the material.

Libraries were prepared by immunoSEQ multiplex PCR; TCRdb keeps only in-frame clonotypes and omits some of them. The table lists over 200,000 clones, 80% to 90% of them singletons. The germline CDR1 and CDR2 sequences are SEHNR and FQNEAQ (reference sequence). Trimming pared 0 bases from V and 7 bases from J, leaving 12 bases between. The length of the CDR3 is 14 residues. The specimen was PBMCs or T cells enriched from blood (not recorded which). The TCR comes from a woman in her forties or fifties who had recovered from COVID-19. This chain uses TRBV7-9 with TRBJ1-2; D ambiguous. CDR3 nucleotides: TGTGCCAGCAGCTTAGCGCAGAGGAGGAGTGGCTACACCTTC. This gives the protein CASSLAQRRSGYTF.